The clone carrying this T cell receptor (beta chain) was detected once. The antigen is undetermined. These data come from a study of cytomegalovirus exposure and HLA in healthy donors. Across the whole study: An earlier analysis identified 120 million or so unique TCR beta sequences in approximately 170 million T cells.

PCR amplification relied on 60 Vbeta primers (plus 13 Jbeta primers). TCRdb's copy holds only in-frame clones and misses some; the assay was immunoSEQ multiplex PCR. There are around 140,000 clones in the sample; 70% to 80% occur only once, and under 2% lies in the top ten. Looked up from germline, CDR1 is MNHNS and CDR2 is SASEGT. The CDR3 has 15 amino acids. With V trimmed by 11 bases and J by 4 bases, 11 bases remained unmatched. Overall study results and limits: It was assumed in the presence/absence analyses that sequencing depth was roughly uniform across donors. A prior analysis recorded that most TCR beta V segments were productive about 87% or about 30% of the time. In a later analysis, a missense DCLRE1C variant was linked to TCR beta V- and J-gene trimming.

The sequencing sample was made of PBMCs. The chain carries TRBV6-1 and TRBJ2-5, with 12 bases that match TRBD2. This TCR derives from a female donor in good health and CMV-seropositive. The CDR3 sequence: CAGNAGLAGRETQYF. Written as DNA, the CDR3 is TGTGCCGGAAACGCAGGACTAGCGGGACGAGAGACCCAGTACTTC.